Below, 28 T cell receptor beta chains from the same sample are listed, as sequenced in a study of T cell responses to AZD1222 COVID-19 vaccine (dated by TCRdb to about 2021). The library came from the immunoSEQ multiplex PCR assay. Drawn from immuneACCESS, this table holds only the in-frame rearrangements with V and J called that TCRdb kept. Clones are partly lost; checked studies trace under half to an unresolved V gene and leave the rest unexplained. The sample table records 90,000 to 150,000 clones; about 85% of these occur just once. 2.5% to 3.5% of the sample is held by the ten biggest clonotypes. The sample's time point, from its label and the paper: about 28 days (+/-7) after the second vaccine dose. The material was peripheral blood, obtained 28 days after the second AZD1222 dose. Receptors originate from an adult who received the AZD1222 COVID-19 vaccine.

J is TRBJ1-3 and V is TRBV2; TRBD1 matches 8 bases. J lost 2 bases, V lost 6 bases, and 6 bases had no gene match. This CDR3 has 15 amino acids. Germline V gene data show CDR1 as SNHLY and CDR2 as FYNNEI. CDR3 region: CASRVQGATGNTIYF. The DNA for the CDR3 is TGTGCCAGCAGAGTCCAGGGGGCTACTGGAAACACCATATATTTT. The complete variable domain, with remaining parts taken from reference TRBV2 and TRBJ1-3, reads EPEVTQTPSHQVTQMGQEVILRCVPISNHLYFYWYRQILGQKVEFLVSFYNNEISEKSEIFDDQFSVERPDGSNFTLKIRSTKLEDSAMYFCASRVQGATGNTIYFGEGSWLTVV.

In its sample, this clone ranks as medium-sized. The chain employs TRBV6-4 and TRBJ1-2; D may be TRBD1 (5 bases). The CDR3 is made up of 14 amino acids. V lost 4 bases and J lost 4, with 13 bases in between. Germline values: CDR1 MRHNA, CDR2 SNTAGT. The CDR3 region is CASSVDSGSYGYTF. The CDR3 DNA reads TGTGCCAGCAGTGTCGACAGTGGGTCCTATGGCTACACCTTC.

The chain combines TRBV21-1 with TRBJ1-2. TRBV21-1 is tagged as a pseudogene. CDR3 length equals 18 residues. CDR3 DNA sequence: TGTGCCAGCAGCAAAGCCCACAGGAGGGGCCGTATGCCATATGGCTACACCTTC. Amino acid sequence: CASSKAHRRGRMPYGYTF.

This clone was observed once. This chain joins TRBV27 and TRBJ2-7, with D maybe TRBD1 (5 bases). The V gene lost 2 bases and the J gene lost 6 bases, with 14 bases spanning the gap. The CDR3 extends over 14 amino acids. Germline loops: CDR1 MNHEY, CDR2 SMNVEV (reference sequence). The CDR3 loop reads CASSLGAGSLEQYF. CDR3 nucleotides: TGTGCCAGCAGTTTAGGGGCCGGATCCCTCGAGCAGTACTTC.

The chain links TRBV14 to TRBJ1-1; weak D call: TRBD1 (5 bases). V lost 0 bases and J lost 10, with 9 bases in between. The CDR3 runs to 12 residues. Germline lookup yields CDR1 SGHDN and CDR2 FVKESK. CDR3 in DNA: TGTGCCAGCAGCCAAGATAGACAGAGAGCTTTCTTT. Translated, it gives CASSQDRQRAFF.

V is TRBV3-1 (or the pseudogene TRBV3-2) and J is TRBJ2-3; D remains ambiguous. The length of the CDR3 is 15 residues. Germline V gene lookup returns CDR1 LGHDT and CDR2 YNNKEL (reference sequence). Trimming took off 1 base at V and 2 bases at J, with 10 bases between the two ends. The chain's CDR3 is CASSQVWGITDTQYF. CDR3 nucleotides: TGTGCCAGCAGCCAAGTATGGGGAATCACAGATACGCAGTATTTT.

The chain uses TRBV11-2 and TRBJ2-1, with a possible D match to TRBD1 (5 bases). Germline CDR1 and CDR2: SGHAT and FQNNGV. The CDR3 has 13 residues. Trimming removed 0 bases from V and 13 bases from J, with 13 bases in between. Written as DNA, the CDR3 is TGTGCCAGCAGCTTAGATCTCAGGGAAAAACAGTTCTTC. It translates to CASSLDLREKQFF.

This clone appeared a few times. V is TRBV30 and J is TRBJ2-5; D is uncertain. The length of the CDR3 is 13 residues. CDR1 is GTSNPN, CDR2 SVGIG, per germline (reference sequence). V lost 6 bases to trimming and J lost 2 bases, with 13 bases between them. Here the CDR3 DNA reads TGTGCCTGTTCCCGTAGGAGTCAAGAGACCCAGTACTTC. Protein sequence: CACSRRSQETQYF.

The rearrangement joins TRBV28 to TRBJ2-1, with TRBD2 matching 8 bases. The germline CDR1 and CDR2 sequences are MDHEN and SYDVKM. The CDR3 extends over 16 amino acids. V gave up 6 bases and J gave up 4 bases; unmatched junction bases: 11. In DNA, the CDR3 is TGTGCCAGCAGGGGGACTTTGCGGGGGGTTTACAATGAGCAGTTCTTC. Translating it yields CASRGTLRGVYNEQFF.

The chain is built from TRBV3-1 (or the pseudogene TRBV3-2) and TRBJ1-5; no firm D call. The CDR3 is 13 residues long. With 4 bases removed from V and 4 bases from J, the gap between germline ends came to 8 bases. Germline V CDR1 and CDR2: LGHDT, YNNKEL (reference sequence). This chain's CDR3 is CASSRGTNQPQHF. As DNA, the CDR3 is TGTGCCAGCAGCCGGGGAACTAATCAGCCCCAGCATTTT.

The rearrangement uses TRBV10-3 and TRBJ2-3, with 7 bases that match TRBD2. This CDR3 comprises 17 residues. Germline assignment: CDR1 ENHRY and CDR2 SYGVKD. Trimming cost V 0 bases and J 3 bases; bases outside gene matches: 9. CDR3 sequence: CAISESGRSHTTDTQYF. DNA of the CDR3: TGTGCCATCAGTGAGTCCGGGAGGAGTCACACTACAGATACGCAGTATTTT.

The count of this clone is one. The rearrangement links TRBV2 to TRBJ1-2, with 7 bases fitting TRBD1. The germline CDR1 and CDR2 sequences are SNHLY and FYNNEI. Losses at the gene ends were 7 bases for V and 8 bases for J; bases not matched to a gene: 13. This CDR3 region has 14 residues. Here the CDR3 DNA reads TGTGCCAGCAACCGGGACAGAAGCTATGGCGGCTACACCTTC. Translating it yields CASNRDRSYGGYTF. Full variable domain (missing parts from reference TRBV2 and TRBJ1-2): EPEVTQTPSHQVTQMGQEVILRCVPISNHLYFYWYRQILGQKVEFLVSFYNNEISEKSEIFDDQFSVERPDGSNFTLKIRSTKLEDSAMYFCASNRDRSYGGYTFGSGTRLTVV.

This sequence joins TRBV16 and TRBJ1-2; 8 bases are a match to TRBD1. The CDR3 consists of 20 residues. CDR1 and CDR2 from the germline V gene are KGHSY and FQNENV. V dropped 0 bases and J dropped 6; count of bases not matched to a gene: 21. The CDR3 coding sequence is TGTGCCAGCAGCCAATCGATACCTCGGACAGGGCTTGCGATGGGGGATGGCTACACCTTC. The encoded protein is CASSQSIPRTGLAMGDGYTF.

V is TRBV7-6 and J is TRBJ2-1, with 13 bases lining up with TRBD2. The junction had 8 bases not matched to a gene; V was cut back by 5 bases and J by 7 bases. This CDR3 comprises 16 residues. CDR1 is SGHVS, CDR2 FNYEAQ, per germline. CDR3 sequence: CASSPRLAGGANEQFF. CDR3 nucleotides: TGTGCCAGCAGCCCCAGACTAGCGGGGGGAGCGAATGAGCAGTTCTTC. The full variable domain, with the rest looked up from reference TRBV7-6 and TRBJ2-1, is GAGVSQSPRYKVTKRGQDVALRCDPISGHVSLYWYRQALGQGPEFLTYFNYEAQQDKSGLPNDRFSAERPEGSISTLTIQRTEQRDSAMYRCASSPRLAGGANEQFFGPGTRLTVL.

This rearrangement joins TRBV12-3 or TRBV12-4 to TRBJ1-5, with D hard to call. This CDR3 comprises 13 residues. Trimming removed 2 bases at V and 5 bases at J, with 7 bases between. CDR3 region: CASSLRRDQPQHF. In DNA form, the CDR3 reads TGTGCCAGCAGTTTAAGGAGGGATCAGCCCCAGCATTTT.

The chain couples TRBV6-1 to TRBJ1-1, with unresolved D. The CDR3 runs 14 residues. V lost 2 bases, J lost 4 bases, and 11 bases lay in between. Germline CDR1 reads MNHNS; CDR2 reads SASEGT. CDR3 nucleotides: TGTGCCAGCAGTGAAACCACAGAGGGCACTGAAGCTTTCTTT. It encodes CASSETTEGTEAFF.

In DNA, the CDR3 is TGTGCCTCCACGGGAAAGGGGATGAACACTGAAGCTTTCTTT. It is translated as CASTGKGMNTEAFF. The chain uses TRBV30 and TRBJ1-1; a possible D gene is TRBD1 (5 bases). With 7 bases removed from V and 0 bases from J, the gap between germline ends came to 15 bases. There are 14 residues in the CDR3. CDR1 GTSNPN and CDR2 SVGIG come from the germline V gene (reference sequence).

The V gene is TRBV12-3 or TRBV12-4, the J gene TRBJ1-2; D possibly corresponds to TRBD1 (5 bases). Between the trimmed V and J ends, which lost 5 bases and 7 bases, there was a span of 14 bases. The CDR3 loop spans 13 amino acids. The CDR3 loop is CASSPSSRVGYTF. The DNA of the CDR3 is TGTGCCAGCAGTCCAAGCTCCAGGGTTGGCTACACCTTC.

V is TRBV7-9 and J is TRBJ1-6; D is perhaps TRBD1 (5 bases). This CDR3 is built from 15 residues. V shed 7 bases and J shed 7 bases, with 17 bases lying between them. CDR1 and CDR2 from the germline V gene are SEHNR and FQNEAQ (reference sequence). The CDR3 here is CASTPGGGYNSPLHF. For the CDR3, the DNA is TGTGCCAGCACTCCCGGGGGAGGGTACAATTCACCCCTCCACTTT.

This clone appeared many times. V gene TRBV6-2 or TRBV6-3 combines with J gene TRBJ1-2; D unclear. Trimming left V 5 bases short and J 5 bases short, with 24 bases between. The CDR3 covers 17 residues. Germline V gene sequence: CDR1 MNHEY, CDR2 SVGEGT. DNA of the CDR3: TGTGCCAGCAGTCCCTCCTTTAGCCCGGGAACCATTTATGGCTACACCTTC. As protein: CASSPSFSPGTIYGYTF.

The chain is built from TRBV5-5 and TRBJ1-1; 7 positions agree with TRBD1. The CDR3 runs 15 residues. Germline assignment: CDR1 SGHKS and CDR2 YYEKEE (reference sequence). The V and J ends lost 4 bases and 3 bases, in that order; junction bases with no gene match: 9. The CDR3, as DNA: TGTGCCAGCAGCCTCACCGGGACAGACTACACTGAAGCTTTCTTT. Its translation: CASSLTGTDYTEAFF.

CDR3 amino acids: CASRTGERNQPQHF. The DNA for the CDR3 is TGCGCCAGCAGGACAGGGGAACGCAATCAGCCCCAGCATTTT. This sequence joins TRBV10-1 and TRBJ1-5, with 8 nucleotides matching TRBD1. V gave up 6 bases and J gave up 2 bases; unmatched junction bases: 3. CDR1 and CDR2 (germline): WNHNN, SYGVQD (reference sequence). The CDR3 extends over 14 amino acids.

The chain is built from TRBV6-1 and TRBJ1-6, with 11 bases fitting TRBD1. The CDR3 is 15 amino acids. Trimming removed 1 base from V and 7 bases from J; junction bases left unmatched: 0. The germline gives CDR1 MNHNS, CDR2 SASEGT. The CDR3 DNA reads TGTGCCAGCAGTGAAGGGACAGGGGGCAATTCACCCCTCCACTTT. This codes for CASSEGTGGNSPLHF.

The chain combines TRBV7-3 with TRBJ1-1; 7 bases agree with TRBD1. V shed 8 bases, J shed 7 bases, and the junction held 10 bases outside the gene matches. CDR3 size: 13 residues. CDR1 and CDR2 from the germline V gene are SGHTA and FQGTGA. In DNA form, the CDR3 reads TGTGCCAGCGCACCGGGACAGCACCATGAAGCTTTCTTT. This codes for CASAPGQHHEAFF.

This chain uses TRBV7-9 with TRBJ1-1; TRBD1 might be the D (6 bases). Germline loops: CDR1 SEHNR, CDR2 FQNEAQ (reference sequence). V was cut by 0 bases and J by 5 bases, with 7 bases left in between. The CDR3 consists of 13 residues. The CDR3 is CASSLAQGTEAFF. The CDR3 DNA is TGTGCCAGCAGCTTAGCGCAGGGGACTGAAGCTTTCTTT.

This rearrangement joins TRBV29-1 to TRBJ1-2, with no clear D. V lost 3 bases, J lost 2 bases, and 4 bases lay in between. There are 11 residues in the CDR3. CDR1 and CDR2 from the germline V gene are SQVTM and ANQGSEA. In nucleotides, the CDR3 is TGCAGCGTTGACGGGAACTATGGCTACACCTTC. It specifies CSVDGNYGYTF. The full variable domain, its missing parts supplied by reference TRBV29-1 and TRBJ1-2, is SAVISQKPSRDICQRGTSLTIQCQVDSQVTMMFWYRQQPGQSLTLIATANQGSEATYESGFVIDKFPISRPNLTFSTLTVSNMSPEDSSIYLCSVDGNYGYTFGSGTRLTVV.

The rearrangement joins TRBV15 to TRBJ1-4; 10 nucleotides match TRBD1. CDR3 size: 13 residues. The germline gives CDR1 LNHNV, CDR2 YYDKDF (reference sequence). V was pared by 0 bases and J by 17 bases, with 6 bases of the junction left unmatched. The CDR3, as DNA: TGTGCCACCAGCAGAGATCTTGGGGACAGGGGCTTTTTT. Its translation is CATSRDLGDRGFF.

The V and J genes are TRBV11-2 and TRBJ1-1; possibly TRBD1 for D (5 bases). Germline-derived CDR1 and CDR2 are SGHAT and FQNNGV. The CDR3 extends over 17 amino acids. With 2 bases removed from V and 0 bases from J, the gap between germline ends came to 16 bases. Written as DNA, the CDR3 is TGTGCCAGCAGCTTAAGGCAGGGCTTGGTGGTGAACACTGAAGCTTTCTTT. Translating it yields CASSLRQGLVVNTEAFF.